The present entry profiles one T cell receptor beta chain with its context. Its antigen is not known. This entry belongs to a study of OX40 agonist ivuxolimab in advanced cancers. Turning to the study itself: The treatment was a fully human IgG2 OX40 agonist, ivuxolimab. Points from the study as a whole: Partial responders at 0.1-3.0 mg/kg had among the lowest clonal expansion. In a subset of nonresponders, normalized T-cell clonal expansion was also low. CD8+ T cells were the subset that, on average, had more expanded clones than CD4+.

This CDR3 is 16 amino acids long. V gave up 6 bases and J gave up 5 bases; unmatched junction bases: 13. Germline CDR1 reads WSHSY; CDR2 reads SAAADI. Generated by immunoSEQ multiplex PCR, the TCRdb table keeps only in-frame clones and is missing some. The sample consists of about 22,000 clones, roughly nine tenths of them appearing once. The source of this sequence is an adult with an advanced solid tumor such as melanoma, head and neck, liver or kidney cancer. This material consisted of CD4+ or CD8+ T cells sorted from blood, taken in a trial of the OX40 agonist ivuxolimab. The rearrangement uses TRBV10-2 and TRBJ1-2; TRBD1 matches at 9 bases. The CDR3 DNA is TGCGCCAGCAGCTTAGCCGGGACAGGGAATTTGTATGGCTACACCTTC. Residues: CASSLAGTGNLYGYTF.